The clone carrying this T cell receptor beta chain was seen repeatedly, ten times or more. The antigen is undetermined. This sample was taken from a study of T cells in Graves' hyperthyroidism and ophthalmopathy. Ophthalmopathy patients had moderate-to-severe active disease, CAS ≥3, NOSPECS ≥4, and disease duration under 3 months. Those patients with uncontrolled infection, other autoimmune disease, pregnancy or lactation were excluded. Overall study findings and caveats: Blood also held most thyroid clonotypes expanded beyond 0.001.

Amplification of TCR beta CDR3 regions used RNA as the template. In the first-round RT-PCR of the TCR CDR3, the HTBI primer set was used. TCRdb independently ran MiXCR on the multiplex PCR reads; one entry per CDR3 protein. The data contain approximately 530,000 distinct CDR3 sequences, about 20% of them singletons. This CDR3 is built from 15 residues. The V end lost 6 bases, the J end lost 1 base, and 14 bases lay between the germline ends. From germline, CDR1 is SGHTA and CDR2 FQGNSA. The sample taken for sequencing was blood. The receptor was derived from a middle-aged man with Graves' ophthalmopathy. V and J are TRBV7-2 and TRBJ2-3; D is unclear. The CDR3 sequence: CASREQNWGTDTQYF. CDR3 nucleotide sequence: TGTGCCAGCAGGGAGCAGAACTGGGGCACAGATACGCAGTATTTT.